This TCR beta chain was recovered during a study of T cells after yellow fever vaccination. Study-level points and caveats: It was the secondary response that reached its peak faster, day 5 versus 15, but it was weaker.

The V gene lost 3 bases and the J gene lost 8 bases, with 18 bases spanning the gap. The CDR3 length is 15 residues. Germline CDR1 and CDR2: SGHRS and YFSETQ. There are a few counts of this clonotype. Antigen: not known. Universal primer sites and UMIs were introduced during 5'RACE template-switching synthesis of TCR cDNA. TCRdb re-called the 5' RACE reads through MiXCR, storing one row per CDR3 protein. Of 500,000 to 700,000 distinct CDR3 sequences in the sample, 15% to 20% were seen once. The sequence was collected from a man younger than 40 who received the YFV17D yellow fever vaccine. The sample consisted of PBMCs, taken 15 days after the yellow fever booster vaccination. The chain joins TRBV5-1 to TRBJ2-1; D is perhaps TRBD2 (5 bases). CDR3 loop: CASSYREPRTDEQFF. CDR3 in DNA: TGCGCCAGCAGCTACCGGGAACCCCGGACCGATGAGCAGTTCTTC.